The 9 T cell receptor beta chains presented below share a single source sample, sequenced in a study of control samples from healthy donors and cancer patients. Only in-frame clones appear in the TCRdb table, and some are missing; sequencing was by immunoSEQ multiplex PCR. The sample yields 90,000 to 150,000 clones, around 89% seen once. Sequences were obtained from blood. Receptor source: a man aged 35 to 55 in good health.

The chain joins TRBV9 to TRBJ1-4; D gene unclear. The germline CDR1 and CDR2 sequences are SGDLS and YYNGEE. This CDR3 region has 14 residues. Trimming cost V 1 base and J 8 bases, with 12 bases left between them. The chain's CDR3 is CASSVSSEGEKLFF. The CDR3 DNA reads as TGTGCCAGCAGCGTAAGTTCCGAAGGGGAAAAACTGTTTTTT.

This chain joins TRBV27 and TRBJ2-2, with D unresolved. The germline V gene encodes CDR1 MNHEY and CDR2 SMNVEV (reference sequence). V gave up 3 bases and J gave up 3 bases, with 8 bases separating them. The CDR3 covers 14 residues. The CDR3 sequence: CASSFDRYTGELFF. In DNA form, the CDR3 reads TGTGCCAGCAGTTTCGACCGATACACCGGGGAGCTGTTTTTT.

V gene TRBV7-8 combines with J gene TRBJ1-1; 8 bases are a match to TRBD1. The CDR3 totals 16 residues. Germline trimming cut 6 bases from V and 4 bases from J; bases unmatched to any gene: 13. Germline CDR1 SGHVS, CDR2 FQNEAQ. The CDR3 DNA is TGTGCCAGCAGTCCTCGGACAGGGTTTTTGGGCACTGAAGCTTTCTTT. It encodes CASSPRTGFLGTEAFF.

The sample holds one count of this clone. The chain has TRBV2 and TRBJ2-5; D unclear. V dropped 6 bases and J dropped 0 bases, with 8 bases sitting between them. CDR1 is SNHLY, CDR2 FYNNEI, per germline. The CDR3 has 13 residues. The chain's CDR3 is CASRKQYQETQYF. The CDR3 coding sequence is TGTGCCAGCAGAAAACAGTACCAAGAGACCCAGTACTTC.

The sample holds a few counts of this clone. The CDR3 region is CASSQELRDNQPQHF. The CDR3 coding sequence is TGTGCCAGCAGCCAAGAACTGAGGGACAATCAGCCCCAGCATTTT. The J gene is TRBJ1-5, the V gene TRBV4-2; no clear D gene. The germline gives CDR1 LGHNA, CDR2 YNFKEQ. This CDR3 spans 15 amino acids. The germline V and J ends were trimmed by 0 bases and 3 bases, with 9 bases remaining between them.

V is TRBV2 and J is TRBJ2-7; 10 positions agree with TRBD1. The CDR3 spans 14 residues. CDR1 SNHLY and CDR2 FYNNEI come from the germline V gene. J was trimmed by 4 bases and V by 6 bases; bases with no gene match: 6. CDR3 protein: CASRRTGGSYEQYF. The CDR3 nucleotides read TGTGCCAGCAGAAGGACAGGGGGATCTTACGAGCAGTACTTC.

V gene TRBV11-2 combines with J gene TRBJ1-6; no firm D call. This CDR3 is 15 amino acids long. With 2 bases removed from V and 7 bases from J, the gap between germline ends came to 12 bases. From germline, CDR1 is SGHAT and CDR2 FQNNGV. Here the CDR3 reads CASSLTQQYNSPLHF. The CDR3 DNA is TGTGCCAGCAGCTTAACTCAGCAGTACAATTCACCCCTCCACTTT.

The chain carries TRBV7-3 and TRBJ2-2; D is possibly TRBD2 (6 bases). The germline V and J ends were trimmed by 0 bases and 0 bases, with 11 bases remaining between them. The germline CDR1 and CDR2 sequences are SGHTA and FQGTGA. This CDR3 is 17 amino acids long. CDR3 amino acids: CASSLTGGTANTGELFF. The CDR3 coding sequence is TGTGCCAGCAGCTTAACGGGGGGTACCGCGAACACCGGGGAGCTGTTTTTT.

V and J are TRBV7-9 and TRBJ1-2; D unresolved. The CDR3 is made up of 13 amino acids. Germline CDR1 reads SEHNR; CDR2 reads FQNEAQ (reference sequence). The V end lost 1 base, the J end lost 5 bases, and 8 bases lay between the germline ends. CDR3 sequence reads: CASSLGEKYGYTF. The CDR3 nucleotides read TGTGCCAGCAGCTTAGGGGAGAAATATGGCTACACCTTC.